This T cell receptor (beta chain) appears in the sequencing data of a study of shared clonotypes between healthy human individuals. Overall study results and limits: Richness estimates generally favored naive over memory subsets. A few donors had approximately 4.6% of their naive CD4 clonotypes in common.

Of note for this clone: Its antigen is currently unknown.

The germline V gene encodes CDR1 SGHTS and CDR2 YDEGEE. V lost 3 bases and J 11 bases, leaving 21 bases between the germline ends. The CDR3 sequence is 15 residues long. Each replicate PCR on the sorted subsets used around 200 ng DNA (around 31,000 T cell genomes). Sequencing was performed with immunoSEQ multiplex PCR; in TCRdb, only in-frame clones are kept and a portion is missing. The table lists some 550,000 clones, about 96% of them singletons. This chain uses TRBV5-8 with TRBJ1-5, with TRBD1 as a possible D gene (5 bases). The specimen was naive CD4+ T cells sorted from blood. Stated subset: CD45RA+ positively selected. The TCR originated in a woman aged 30 to 39 in good health. The CDR3 DNA follows: TGTGCCAGCAGCTCGACCGACAGCCGCTTCGTGGCCCAGCATTTT. Translation gives CASSSTDSRFVAQHF.